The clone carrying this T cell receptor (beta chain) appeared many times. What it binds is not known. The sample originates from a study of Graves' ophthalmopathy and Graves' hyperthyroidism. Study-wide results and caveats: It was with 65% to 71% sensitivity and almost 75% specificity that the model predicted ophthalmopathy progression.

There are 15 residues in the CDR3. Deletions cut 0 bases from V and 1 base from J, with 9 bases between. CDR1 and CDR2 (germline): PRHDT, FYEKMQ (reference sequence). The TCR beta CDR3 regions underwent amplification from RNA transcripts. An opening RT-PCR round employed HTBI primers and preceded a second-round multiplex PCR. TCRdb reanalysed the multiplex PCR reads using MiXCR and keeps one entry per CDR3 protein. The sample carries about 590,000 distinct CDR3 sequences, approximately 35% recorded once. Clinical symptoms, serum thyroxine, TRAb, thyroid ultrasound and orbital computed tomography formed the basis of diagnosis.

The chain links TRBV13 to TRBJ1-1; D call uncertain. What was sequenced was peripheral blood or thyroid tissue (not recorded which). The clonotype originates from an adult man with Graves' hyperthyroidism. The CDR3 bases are TGTGCCAGCAGCTTAGGGGGAATAACGAACACTGAAGCTTTCTTT. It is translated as CASSLGGITNTEAFF.